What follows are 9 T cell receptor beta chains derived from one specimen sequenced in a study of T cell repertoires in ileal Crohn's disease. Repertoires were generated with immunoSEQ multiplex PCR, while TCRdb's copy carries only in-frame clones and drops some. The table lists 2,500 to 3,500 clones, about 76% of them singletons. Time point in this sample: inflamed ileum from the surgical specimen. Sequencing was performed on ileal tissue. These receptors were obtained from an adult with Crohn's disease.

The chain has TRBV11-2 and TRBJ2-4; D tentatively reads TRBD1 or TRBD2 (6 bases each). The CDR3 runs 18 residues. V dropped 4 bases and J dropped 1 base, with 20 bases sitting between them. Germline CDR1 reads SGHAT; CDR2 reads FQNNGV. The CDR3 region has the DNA TGTGCCAGCAGCTCAAAACGTAGGGGGGCAATCGCCAAAAACATTCAGTACTTC. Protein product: CASSSKRRGAIAKNIQYF.

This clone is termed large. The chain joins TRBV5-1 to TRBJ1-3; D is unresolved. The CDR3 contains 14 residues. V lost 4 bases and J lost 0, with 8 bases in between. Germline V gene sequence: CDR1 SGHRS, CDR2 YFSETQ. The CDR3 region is CASSPSGSGNTIYF. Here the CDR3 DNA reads TGCGCCAGCAGCCCTTCCGGCTCTGGAAACACCATATATTTT.

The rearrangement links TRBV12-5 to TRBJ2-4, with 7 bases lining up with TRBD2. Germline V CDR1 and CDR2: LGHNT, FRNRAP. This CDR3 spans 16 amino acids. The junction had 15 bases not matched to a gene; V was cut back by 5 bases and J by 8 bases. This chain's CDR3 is CASGPWTSRGTDIQYF. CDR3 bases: TGTGCTAGTGGTCCTTGGACTAGTCGTGGTACGGACATTCAGTACTTC.

The CDR3 loop reads CASSRAGSPYGYTF. CDR3 coding DNA: TGTGCCAGCAGTCGAGCAGGGTCCCCCTATGGCTACACCTTC. The rearrangement uses TRBV7-8 and TRBJ1-2; D is perhaps TRBD1 (5 bases). Germline V gene data show CDR1 as SGHVS and CDR2 as FQNEAQ. Trimming took 6 bases from V and 4 from J, leaving 15 bases between them. The CDR3 is 14 amino acids.

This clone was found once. CDR3 in amino acids: CALPYGTGLHEQYF. The CDR3 DNA is TGTGCCCTACCCTACGGGACAGGTCTTCACGAGCAGTACTTC. The genes are TRBV30 and TRBJ2-7; 8 bases map to TRBD1. CDR3 length: 14 amino acids. Looked up from germline, CDR1 is GTSNPN and CDR2 is SVGIG (reference sequence). Germline trimming cut 8 bases from V and 5 bases from J; bases unmatched to any gene: 14.

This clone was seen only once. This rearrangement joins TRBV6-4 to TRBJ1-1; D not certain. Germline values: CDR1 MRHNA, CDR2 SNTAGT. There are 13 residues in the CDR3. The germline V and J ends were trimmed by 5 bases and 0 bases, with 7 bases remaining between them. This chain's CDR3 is CASSSQMNTEAFF. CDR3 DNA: TGTGCCAGCAGTAGCCAGATGAACACTGAAGCTTTCTTT.

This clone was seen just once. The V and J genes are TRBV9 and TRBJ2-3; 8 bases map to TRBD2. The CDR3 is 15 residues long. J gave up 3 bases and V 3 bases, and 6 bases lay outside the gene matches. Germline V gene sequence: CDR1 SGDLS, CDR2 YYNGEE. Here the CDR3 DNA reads TGTGCCAGCAGCGCCGCGGGGGGCTCGACAGATACGCAGTATTTT. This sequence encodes CASSAAGGSTDTQYF.

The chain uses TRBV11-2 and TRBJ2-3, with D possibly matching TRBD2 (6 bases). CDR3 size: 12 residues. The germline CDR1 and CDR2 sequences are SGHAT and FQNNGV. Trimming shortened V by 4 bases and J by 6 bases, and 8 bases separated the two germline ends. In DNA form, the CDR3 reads TGTGCCAGCAGCTCAGGGAGGGATACGCAGTATTTT. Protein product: CASSSGRDTQYF.

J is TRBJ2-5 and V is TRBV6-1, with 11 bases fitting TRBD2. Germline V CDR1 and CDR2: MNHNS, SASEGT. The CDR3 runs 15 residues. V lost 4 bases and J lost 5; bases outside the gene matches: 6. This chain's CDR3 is CASSVLAGGTETQYF. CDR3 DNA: TGTGCCAGCAGTGTATTAGCGGGAGGGACGGAGACCCAGTACTTC.